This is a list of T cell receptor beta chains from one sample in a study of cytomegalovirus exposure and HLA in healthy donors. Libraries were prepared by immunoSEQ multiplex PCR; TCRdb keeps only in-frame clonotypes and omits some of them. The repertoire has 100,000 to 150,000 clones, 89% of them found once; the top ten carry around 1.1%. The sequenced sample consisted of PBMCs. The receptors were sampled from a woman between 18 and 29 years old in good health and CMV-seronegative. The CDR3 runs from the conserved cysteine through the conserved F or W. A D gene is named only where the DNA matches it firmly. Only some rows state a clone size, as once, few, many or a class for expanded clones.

TGCAGCGTTGAAGACGGAGTGAGCTCCTACAATGAGCAGTTCTTC	CSVEDGVSSYNEQFF	-	-	TRBJ2-1	TRBV29-1
TGTGCCTGGGGAACCGAGGGTATCAGCGAGCAGTTCTTC	CAWGTEGISEQFF	-	-	TRBJ2-1	TRBV30
TGTGCCATCAGTGGCACCTCCGGGACTAGCGGATACGAGCAGTACTTC	CAISGTSGTSGYEQYF	-	TRBD2	TRBJ2-7	TRBV10-3
TGTGCCAGCAGCCGTGACAGGGGGGATCAGCCCCAGCATTTT	CASSRDRGDQPQHF	-	TRBD1	TRBJ1-5	TRBV7-9
TGTGCCAGCACGACAGGGGGCAATACTGAAGCTTTCTTT	CASTTGGNTEAFF	-	TRBD1	TRBJ1-1	TRBV6-1
TGTGCCAGCAAACGGGGGGGTAGCACAGATACGCAGTATTTT	CASKRGGSTDTQYF	few	TRBD2	TRBJ2-3	TRBV9
TGTGCCAGCAGCCGACCAGGAGGGCAGTACAATGAGCAGTTCTTC	CASSRPGGQYNEQFF	-	-	TRBJ2-1	TRBV6-5
TGTGCCAGCAGCTTGACGGGACAGGATCAGCCCCAGCATTTT	CASSLTGQDQPQHF	few	TRBD1	TRBJ1-5	TRBV5-6
TGTGCCAGCAGTTTGGGAGTGAATGGGGAGACCCAGTACTTC	CASSLGVNGETQYF	-	-	TRBJ2-5	TRBV28
TGTGCCAGCAATCAGGGACAGCCACCGGAGACCCAGTACTTC	CASNQGQPPETQYF	-	TRBD1	TRBJ2-5	TRBV7-2
TGTGCCACCCTGGGGGCCAGCTCTGGAAACACCATATATTTT	CATLGASSGNTIYF	-	-	TRBJ1-3	TRBV6-1
TGTGCCAGCAGCTTGGAGGGGGCGGGTGAGCAGTTCTTC	CASSLEGAGEQFF	-	TRBD1	TRBJ2-1	TRBV5-8
TGTGCCAGCAGCTTTCGCGACGGAGACTATGGCTACACCTTC	CASSFRDGDYGYTF	-	-	TRBJ1-2	TRBV13
TGTGCCAGCAGTGACAGGACATTGGAGACCCAGTACTTC	CASSDRTLETQYF	-	-	TRBJ2-5	TRBV25-1
TGTGCCTGGGTCCTAGCGGGCACAGATACGCAGTATTTT	CAWVLAGTDTQYF	-	TRBD2	TRBJ2-3	TRBV30
TGTGCCAGCAGTTTATGGTGGGGGCTTCAGCCCCAGCATTTT	CASSLWWGLQPQHF	-	-	TRBJ1-5	TRBV27
TGTGCCAGTAGTATAGGCGGTCTTGGAAGCTCCTATAATTCACCCCTCCACTTT	CASSIGGLGSSYNSPLHF	-	-	TRBJ1-6	TRBV19
TGTGCCAGCAGCTTAGCAGGGCGGGGAGAGACCCAGTACTTC	CASSLAGRGETQYF	once	-	TRBJ2-5	TRBV7-2
TGTGCCAGCAGTCCAGTGGGGGGGCTCTCTGGAAACACCATATATTTT	CASSPVGGLSGNTIYF	-	-	TRBJ1-3	TRBV28
TGTGCCAGCAGTTTATTGGGGGGGTTTGGAAACACCATATATTTT	CASSLLGGFGNTIYF	-	-	TRBJ1-3	TRBV28
TGTGCCACCACTGGACAGCCAAGTAACTATGGCTACACCTTC	CATTGQPSNYGYTF	-	-	TRBJ1-2	TRBV2
TGTGCCAGCAGAGCTAACACTGAAGCTTTCTTT	CASRANTEAFF	-	-	TRBJ1-1	TRBV28
TGCGCCAGCACGGTCCAAGGGGGGGGCCACAATGAGCAGTTCTTC	CASTVQGGGHNEQFF	-	-	TRBJ2-1	TRBV5-1
TGTGCCAGCAGCCGCCTTACCGACAGTCCGGAAGCTTTCTTT	CASSRLTDSPEAFF	-	-	TRBJ1-1	TRBV16
TGTGCCAGCAGTTTGGACAGGAAGAACACTGAAGCTTTCTTT	CASSLDRKNTEAFF	-	TRBD1	TRBJ1-1	TRBV6-5
TGTGCCAGCAGCCCGTCCCGGACTCTGATCTCTGGAAACACCATATATTTT	CASSPSRTLISGNTIYF	-	-	TRBJ1-3	TRBV7-8
TGTGCCAGCAGCTTCGCCGGGTCAGATACGCAGTATTTT	CASSFAGSDTQYF	-	-	TRBJ2-3	TRBV7-2
TGTGCTCAGCGGGGGGCTTGGGGAAACACCATATATTTT	CAQRGAWGNTIYF	-	-	TRBJ1-3	TRBV30
TGTGCCAGCAGCTTAGGGGGTATTGGGACAGGGTATACCACCGGGGAGCTGTTTTTT	CASSLGGIGTGYTTGELFF	-	TRBD1	TRBJ2-2	TRBV11-2
TGTGCCAGCAGTGCCGACAGGTCGGAAGCAACTAATGAAAAACTGTTTTTT	CASSADRSEATNEKLFF	-	-	TRBJ1-4	TRBV2
TGTGCCAGCAGTGGTGACAGCGGGGGGGCCGAAGAGCAGTTCTTC	CASSGDSGGAEEQFF	-	TRBD2	TRBJ2-1	TRBV6-1
TGTGCCTGGAGTGTACTAGAGGGAGGAGGGTACGAGCAGTACTTC	CAWSVLEGGGYEQYF	-	-	TRBJ2-7	TRBV30
TGTGCCAGCAGTGACAAGGACAGGGGGATCTATGGCTACACCTTC	CASSDKDRGIYGYTF	-	TRBD1	TRBJ1-2	TRBV2
TGTGCCAGCAGTGCGGCAGGGTGGAGCTATGGCTACACCTTC	CASSAAGWSYGYTF	-	-	TRBJ1-2	TRBV2
TGTGCCTGGAGGACAGGAATTAGCGGGAGGGCCGTAAATACGCAGTATTTT	CAWRTGISGRAVNTQYF	-	TRBD2	TRBJ2-3	TRBV30
TGTGCCAGCAGAGACAGGGATGAGACCGGGGAGCTGTTTTTT	CASRDRDETGELFF	-	TRBD1	TRBJ2-2	TRBV25-1
TGCAGCGAAAGAATCGGGACAGGGGGGCTTGATACGCAGTATTTT	CSERIGTGGLDTQYF	-	TRBD1	TRBJ2-3	TRBV29-1
TGTGCCAGCAGATACGGGGGGAGCACCGGGGAGCTGTTTTTT	CASRYGGSTGELFF	-	TRBD2	TRBJ2-2	TRBV27
TGCAGCGTTGACCCCAGGGCGAACACCGGGGAGCTGTTTTTT	CSVDPRANTGELFF	-	-	TRBJ2-2	TRBV29-1
TGTGCCAGCAGCTTAGATTCAGGGGTTGGCTACGAGCAGTACTTC	CASSLDSGVGYEQYF	-	-	TRBJ2-7	TRBV7-9
TGTGCCAGCAAGATGGGACAGATCTACGAGCAGTACTTC	CASKMGQIYEQYF	few	TRBD1	TRBJ2-7	TRBV6-5
TGTGCCAGCACCCGCCAGGGTTGGTCACCCCTCCACTTT	CASTRQGWSPLHF	-	-	TRBJ1-6	TRBV28
TGCGCCAGCAGCTCCCAGGGGGCGCTGGATACGCAGTATTTT	CASSSQGALDTQYF	-	TRBD1	TRBJ2-3	TRBV5-1
TGTGCCAGCAGTGAAGCGGGAGTTAAAGCTTTCTTT	CASSEAGVKAFF	-	-	TRBJ1-1	TRBV2
TGTGCCAGTAGTATAGGCATGGCGGGAATCTTTTCCTACGAGCAGTACTTC	CASSIGMAGIFSYEQYF	-	-	TRBJ2-7	TRBV19
TGTGCCAGCAGCGCAACAGGGGGCCCAGGCTCCGAGCAGTACTTC	CASSATGGPGSEQYF	-	TRBD1	TRBJ2-7	TRBV9
TGCGCCAGCAGCCTGGGGCCCACAGATACGCAGTATTTT	CASSLGPTDTQYF	-	-	TRBJ2-3	TRBV5-1
TGTGCCAGCAGCTGGCTAGCGGGAAACAATGAGCAGTTCTTC	CASSWLAGNNEQFF	-	TRBD2	TRBJ2-1	TRBV7-9
TGCGCCAGCAGACGGGGACAGGCTACAAACTATGGCTACACCTTC	CASRRGQATNYGYTF	-	TRBD1	TRBJ1-2	TRBV5-1
TGTGCCAGCAGCGATACAGGGGATAGCAATCAGCCCCAGCATTTT	CASSDTGDSNQPQHF	-	TRBD1	TRBJ1-5	TRBV2
TGTGCCACCAATCCTAACCCGGGACAGGAGACCGGGGAGCTGTTTTTT	CATNPNPGQETGELFF	-	TRBD1	TRBJ2-2	TRBV5-4